The table lists the clone carrying this TCR beta chain with a count of one. Antigen unknown. Measured with immunoSEQ multiplex PCR; TCRdb has only the in-frame clones, and not every one. The sample holds 1.4 million to 1.5 million clones; roughly 96% are singletons and the top ten take 1.2%. These data belong to a study of shared clonotypes between healthy human individuals. Study-level background: A few men and a couple of women, aged 18 to 49, were donors.

Regarding the study as a whole: Represented diversity, genetic and exposure-history alike, was limited by few donors.

This CDR3 has 15 amino acids. Trimming took off 2 bases at V and 2 bases at J, with 11 bases between the two ends. The germline gives CDR1 SNHLY, CDR2 FYNNEI. The J gene is TRBJ2-3, the V gene TRBV2; a weak D match, TRBD2 (5 bases). The source is a man aged 25-45 years in good health. Sequencing was carried out using naive CD4+ T cells sorted from blood. Indicated subset: CD45RA+ positively selected. The CDR3 loop reads CASSENPGNTDTQYF. The DNA of the CDR3 is TGTGCCAGCAGTGAAAATCCGGGAAACACAGATACGCAGTATTTT.